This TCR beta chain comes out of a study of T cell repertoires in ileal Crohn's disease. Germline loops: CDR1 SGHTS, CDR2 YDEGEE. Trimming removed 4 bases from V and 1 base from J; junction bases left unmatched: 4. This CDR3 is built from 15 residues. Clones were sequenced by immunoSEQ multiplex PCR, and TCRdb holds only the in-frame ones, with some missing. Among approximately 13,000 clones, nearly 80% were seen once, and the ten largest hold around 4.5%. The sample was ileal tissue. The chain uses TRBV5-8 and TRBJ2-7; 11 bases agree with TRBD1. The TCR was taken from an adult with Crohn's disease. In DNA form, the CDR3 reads TGTGCCAGCAGCCCCGGGACAGGGGGGTCCTACGAGCAGTACTTC. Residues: CASSPGTGGSYEQYF.